This T cell receptor beta chain was identified during a study of blood T cell repertoires in COVID-19. Method: immunoSEQ multiplex PCR; TCRdb's copy keeps in-frame clones and lacks some. Among about 200,000 clones listed, 75% to 90% were seen once. The CDR3 totals 16 residues. The germline CDR1 and CDR2 sequences are SNHLY and FYNNEI. V was clipped by 3 bases and J by 0 bases, with 12 bases between them. This rearrangement joins TRBV2 to TRBJ1-3; possibly TRBD1 for D (5 bases). Specimen: PBMCs or T cells enriched from blood (not recorded which). The receptor comes from a man aged 40-49 years who had recovered from COVID-19. The CDR3 loop reads CASSEGTGPSGNTIYF. The CDR3 region has the DNA TGTGCCAGCAGTGAGGGTACAGGCCCCTCTGGAAACACCATATATTTT.